This TCR beta chain was retrieved from a study of cytomegalovirus exposure and HLA in healthy donors (dated 2017 in TCRdb). Regarding the research as a whole: In an earlier analysis of fewer than 750 of the donors, under 300 Gb of sequence data and 95 million to 130 million unique TCR beta sequences from 180 million or so T cells were reported. To study patterns of TCR occurrence, a later analysis re-analyzed previously published TCR beta repertoires from 700 or so donors and added high-resolution HLA genotyping. A later genetic analysis used genome-wide SNP genotypes for about 65% of the roughly 670 donors, treating that subset as a discovery cohort. Of the 300 to 450 genotyped donors, 65% to 90% were placed in the genetic ancestry cluster associated with self-reported Caucasian donors. To predict cytomegalovirus infection status, the study brought together high-throughput TCR immunosequencing, statistical association of individual TCRs with disease status, and machine learning. The aim of the study was to test whether cataloging public T cell receptors could identify signatures of past pathogen exposure. Several DR-DQ haplotypes were handled as single units for association and clustering because linkage in the cohort was strong. All discovery cohort repertoires had been generated on a single sequencing platform. Rather than drawing on any new phenotypic data, the later analysis identified candidate immune exposures from TCR beta sequences and the way those sequences occurred across donors. The T cell repertoires of under 700 subjects were profiled by immunosequencing and related to cytomegalovirus serostatus. Donor age, sex, ethnicity and CMV serostatus were compiled together with the repertoire data. A separate validation cohort of over a hundred different subjects was used in addition to the 666-subject first cohort. To decide whether each TCR beta V gene segment behaved as functional or pseudogenic, an earlier analysis of nearly 600 of the donors relied on high-throughput TCR beta sequencing. HLA typing covered class I and class II loci at four-digit resolution. Around 320 gigabases of sequencing data and roughly 90 million unique TCR sequences were included in an early release covering around 650 HLA-typed donors. Typing coverage differed by locus: A, B, C, DRB1 and DQB1 were typed in about 629-640 donors, DQA1 in 500 to 550, DPA1 in 600 to 610, and DPB1 in 450 to 480. On average, over 200,000 unique TCR beta nucleotide sequences were sequenced per donor among a few hundred genotyped donors of the cohort, with 15% to 20% of those sequences being non-productive.

Study-wide conclusions, independent of this receptor: In a later analysis, TCR association rates were found to vary across HLA loci, with the most associated TCRs seen for DRB1 alleles and the fewest for HLA-C alleles. Only TCR beta chains were sequenced in this cohort, and the absence of alpha or paired-chain data limited detectable features. A further reported finding was that TCR beta sequences accurately predicted the HLA-A and HLA-B alleles for most subjects in the first cohort. Because HLA typing was missing for some donors at each locus, association tests included only the typed subset. In a later analysis, HLA-associated TCR beta chains were found to be more clonally expanded and to have lower generation probabilities than equally common non-associated chains. In an earlier analysis of some 500 of the donors, most TCR beta V segments appeared in productive rearrangements about 87% or about 30% of the time, broadly matching IMGT annotations. In a later analysis, most CMV-associated TCR beta chains were found to appear HLA-restricted, with HLA associations seemingly driven largely by CMV exposure. According to a later analysis, parvovirus B19, influenza, CMV and Epstein-Barr virus appeared linked to several top co-occurrence clusters. A later analysis associated 15,000 or so TCR beta sequences with specific HLA alleles at a false discovery rate of 0.05. When HLA alleles, especially DR and DQ, strongly co-occurred, attributing TCR associations to individual alleles was difficult. In the study, around 150 TCR beta chains were listed as associated with cytomegalovirus. A few of the identified cytomegalovirus-associated TCR beta chains were confirmed in vitro to be specific for cytomegalovirus antigens. Correlated functional status among segregating V segments might reflect linkage disequilibrium, but an unknown experimental factor could not be ruled out. Most TCR sequences were observed very rarely across donors, whereas some public TCRs were present in many individuals. In both the original and validation cohorts, the classifier was reported to diagnose cytomegalovirus status with high specificity and sensitivity. A group of highly shared sequence variants was considered likely to be a technical artifact of the sequencing pipeline. Some IMGT-functional V segments, including TRBV6-2 and TRBV6-3, could not be told apart with the 87-base-pair reads, so those segments were excluded. Because counts were too low, 15 to 20 rarely observed V segments, including chromosome 9 orphons, were excluded from the earlier analysis of some 590 of the donors. In a later genetic analysis, fewer N-insertions in productive TCRs were reported among donors in an Asian-associated ancestry cluster than the roughly 670-donor mean. The authors suggested that the approach could potentially be generalized to other disease states and immunological phenotypes. The only immune exposure information available for the cohort was CMV serostatus. In a later genetic analysis, a missense DCLRE1C variant was associated with V-gene and J-gene trimming of TCR beta chains, and the association was replicated in an independent cohort. Presence/absence analyses assumed roughly uniform sequencing depth across donors, an assumption that may not hold.

The library relied on the immunoSEQ multiplex PCR assay. A mixture of 60 forward primers for TCR Vbeta segments and 13 reverse primers for TCR Jbeta segments was used in the multiplex PCR. Amplification of the CDR3 region of rearranged TCR beta genes was performed with a multiplex PCR assay on genomic DNA. The amplified TCR beta libraries were sequenced on the Illumina HiSeq System as 87-base-pair reads. The source study handled its data this way. Across the 666 repertoires, a later analysis counted tens of millions of unique TCR beta chains, around 10 million of which were shared by at least two donors. Raw reads were error-corrected and collapsed into unique sequences by a nearest-neighbor algorithm in which closely related sequences were merged to remove PCR and sequencing errors. To assign V, D and J gene segments, CDR3 sequences were aligned to IMGT reference sequences. For a sequence to be retained, at least a six-nucleotide match to both a V gene segment and a J gene segment was required. Rearrangements were called productive when the CDR3 lacked stop codons and stayed in frame with V and J; all others were non-productive. CDR3 was defined according to IMGT convention as the region running from the second conserved V-encoded cysteine to the conserved J-encoded phenylalanine. In an earlier analysis of 587 of the donors, sequences lacking an unambiguous match to a single V gene segment were excluded. In an earlier analysis of approximately 590 of the donors, V segments were called functional above 56.7% productive rearrangements and were called segregating when the between-donor standard deviation exceeded 5%. A statistical classification framework was built for diagnosing cytomegalovirus status from the catalog of TCR beta chain sequences. In a later analysis, V and J genes were assigned by comparing TCR nucleotide sequences against IMGT/GENE-DB human TR gene sequences. In a later analysis, CDR3 sequences and most-parsimonious VDJ recombination scenarios were assigned using the TCRdist pipeline. In a later analysis, every TCR beta chain was defined by the combination of its CDR3 amino acid sequence and its V-gene family, and reads without a unique V-gene family were dropped. To address suspected cross-contamination and a sequencing artifact, a later analysis removed 450 to 700 highly shared, low-generation-probability nucleotide sequences. In a later analysis, a clonal expansion index was calculated for each public chain from normalized within-repertoire ranks of inferred template counts. Generation probabilities in a later analysis came from a VDJ recombination model fitted to out-of-frame rearrangements, and those results were checked against IGoR. In a later analysis, TCR-TCR, TCR-HLA and TCR-CMV co-occurrence was scored with hypergeometric tests, and a repertoire-size bias correction was applied to TCR pairs. In a later analysis, false discovery rates were estimated by permuting HLA or CMV assignments 20 times. In a later analysis, co-occurring TCRs were grouped using DBSCAN, with TCRdist sequence similarity added in when clustering inside HLA-allele-positive subsets. Repertoires with fewer than 30,000 or more than 120,000 public chains, plus five repertoires with anomalous nucleotide sharing, were excluded from co-occurrence clustering. Drawn from immuneACCESS, this table holds only the in-frame rearrangements with V and J called that TCRdb kept. Clones are partly lost; checked studies trace under half to an unresolved V gene and leave the rest unexplained. That table furnishes V, J and clone size, whereas the DNA furnished D and trimming. The sample contains 50,000 to 65,000 clones, about 71% of them found a single time. The ten largest clones take up roughly a fifth of the sample.

The cohort comprised 670 or so healthy bone marrow donors. At the time of sampling, all cohort members were nominally healthy, though unrecorded immune exposures were likely present. The donor tested CMV seropositive and was one of the 289 seropositive cohort members. Each donor provided a peripheral blood sample, and peripheral blood mononuclear cells were used for TCR beta sequencing. Genomic DNA extraction from the blood cell samples was performed with the Qiagen DNeasy Blood Extraction Kit. A word on this clone: Its specific antigen is unknown. Base qualities were left out, and no much larger clone turns up one base away.

From the cysteine up to the phenylalanine, the CDR3 has a length of 13 residues. Of all the DNA, just the CDR3 is kept, 39 bases in frame from base 1. The V gene is TRBV21-1 and the J gene is TRBJ2-7; TRBD1, the D gene given by the table, was not confirmed from the DNA. TRBV21-1 constitutes a pseudogene. This sequence was found in a woman aged 50 to 60 in good health and CMV-seropositive. The sequenced sample consisted of PBMCs. The DNA is as follows: TGTGCCGTCCCCCAGAAGGGGTCCTACGAGCAGTACTTC. Translated, this gives CAVPQKGSYEQYF.